This T cell receptor (beta chain) was recorded in a study of blood T cell repertoires in COVID-19. Study in general: Spain, Italy and the United States supplied samples that represented acute and convalescent COVID-19. The cDNA or gDNA used as material had been derived from T cells, B-cell-depleted T cells, or PBMCs.

As handled by the study authors: Amplification with reference gene primers provided the estimates of nucleated cell counts. Assay: immunoSEQ multiplex PCR; the TCRdb copy retains only in-frame clones and omits some. D and trimming come from the DNA, and the V and J calls and clone size come from that table. The sample holds 91,000 or so clones; roughly four fifths are singletons and the top ten take 5.5% to 7.5%. There are a few counts of this clone. V shed 2 bases and J shed 4 bases, with 13 bases lying between them. Germline CDR1 reads MNHNS; CDR2 reads SASEGT. The CDR3 has 15 residues. The sequencing input was peripheral blood. The clonotype comes from a man in his fifties or sixties with active or convalescent COVID-19. The chain uses TRBV6-1 and TRBJ2-3; D is possibly TRBD1 (6 bases). The CDR3 loop reads CASSERFEGADTQYF. The CDR3 DNA follows: TGTGCCAGCAGTGAACGTTTTGAGGGGGCAGATACGCAGTATTTT.